Following are 17 T cell receptor beta chains from one sample sequenced in a study of blood T cell repertoires in COVID-19. Clones were read by immunoSEQ multiplex PCR, and TCRdb kept only the in-frame ones, dropping some. The table has roughly 160,000 clones, 79% seen once. Input material: PBMCs or T cells enriched from blood (not recorded which). The receptors were gathered from a woman in her seventies in a cohort exposed to, infected with or recovered from COVID-19 (not recorded which).

The chain couples TRBV5-1 to TRBJ2-6; D perhaps matches TRBD2 (6 bases). This CDR3 is 16 amino acids long. The germline V gene has CDR1 SGHRS and CDR2 YFSETQ. Trimming stripped 1 base from V and 4 bases from J, with 12 bases between. The CDR3 DNA reads as TGCGCCAGCAGCTTGACCCCCGCGGGAGGGGCCAACGTCCTGACTTTC. Protein product: CASSLTPAGGANVLTF. Full variable domain (rest looked up from reference TRBV5-1 and TRBJ2-6): KAGVTQTPRYLIKTRGQQVTLSCSPISGHRSVSWYQQTPGQGLQFLFEYFSETQRNKGNFPGRFSGRQFSNSRSEMNVSTLELGDSALYLCASSLTPAGGANVLTFGAGSRLTVL.

The chain combines TRBV7-2 with TRBJ2-7; TRBD1 matches 10 bases. The germline CDR1 and CDR2 sequences are SGHTA and FQGNSA. This CDR3 region has 14 residues. Losses at the gene ends were 5 bases for V and 6 bases for J; bases not matched to a gene: 7. The CDR3 here is CASSQRQGAVEQYF. CDR3 nucleotide sequence: TGTGCCAGCAGCCAAAGACAGGGGGCAGTCGAGCAGTACTTC.

This chain uses TRBV7-2 with TRBJ1-2; D not resolved. This CDR3 has 14 amino acids. V was trimmed by 3 bases and J by 4 bases, leaving 12 bases between them. CDR1 and CDR2 from the germline V gene are SGHTA and FQGNSA. In nucleotides, the CDR3 is TGTGCCAGCAGCTTCTCTCCGGGGTCCTATGGCTACACCTTC. Its translation: CASSFSPGSYGYTF.

The CDR3 here is CASSLGGRDNQPQHF. The DNA of the CDR3 is TGTGCCAGCAGCTTAGGGGGCAGGGACAATCAGCCCCAGCATTTT. V usage is TRBV7-2 and J usage is TRBJ1-5; perhaps TRBD1 as D (5 bases). V was shortened by 1 base and J by 3 bases, with 10 bases between the two germline ends. There are 15 residues in the CDR3. CDR1 is SGHTA and CDR2 is FQGNSA in the germline V gene. The full variable domain, rest sourced from reference TRBV7-2 and TRBJ1-5, is GAGVSQSPSNKVTEKGKDVELRCDPISGHTALYWYRQSLGQGLEFLIYFQGNSAPDKSGLPSDRFSAERTGGSVSTLTIQRTQQEDSAVYLCASSLGGRDNQPQHFGDGTRLSIL.

The genes are TRBV5-4 and TRBJ2-7; 10 bases line up with TRBD1. The germline V gene encodes CDR1 SGHNT and CDR2 YYREEE (reference sequence). With V trimmed by 4 bases and J by 2 bases, 3 bases remained unmatched. The CDR3 loop spans 14 amino acids. The CDR3 region has the DNA TGTGCCAGCAGCAGGACAGGGGGAGCCTACGAGCAGTACTTC. Its translation is CASSRTGGAYEQYF.

The rearrangement uses TRBV7-9 and TRBJ2-2; D is undetermined. The CDR3 sequence is 14 residues long. Per germline, CDR1 SEHNR and CDR2 FQNEAQ (reference sequence). Trimming took off 2 bases at V and 1 base at J, with 5 bases between the two ends. CDR3 sequence reads: CASSLLVNTGELFF. CDR3 coding DNA: TGTGCCAGCAGCTTACTCGTGAACACCGGGGAGCTGTTTTTT.

The CDR3, as DNA: TGTGCCAGCAGCTCTCATAGCGGGAGTTCCTACAATGAGCAGTTCTTC. Protein: CASSSHSGSSYNEQFF. The rearrangement links TRBV5-5 to TRBJ2-1, with 9 bases lining up with TRBD2. The germline V gene has CDR1 SGHKS and CDR2 YYEKEE (reference sequence). This CDR3 contains 16 residues. Trimming took 3 bases from V and 1 from J; bases not matched to a gene: 5.

The genes are TRBV10-3 and TRBJ2-7, with D perhaps TRBD1 (6 bases). V was cut by 4 bases and J by 2 bases, with 18 bases left in between. The CDR3 spans 16 residues. The germline V gene encodes CDR1 ENHRY and CDR2 SYGVKD. CDR3 protein: CAISGRDTFIAYEQYF. The CDR3 DNA is TGTGCCATCAGTGGTAGGGACACTTTTATTGCCTACGAGCAGTACTTC.

The chain links TRBV7-2 to TRBJ2-7; 10 positions match TRBD2. CDR3 length: 16 amino acids. Looked up from germline, CDR1 is SGHTA and CDR2 is FQGNSA. Unmatched junction bases numbered 8, after V lost 4 bases and J lost 2 bases. The CDR3 protein is CASSSRTSGYPYEQYF. For the CDR3, the DNA is TGTGCCAGCAGCTCCCGGACTAGCGGTTACCCCTACGAGCAGTACTTC.

The chain uses TRBV25-1 and TRBJ2-5, with D maybe TRBD2 (5 bases). CDR3 length: 13 amino acids. Germline CDR1 reads MGHDK; CDR2 reads SYGVNS. The V and J ends lost 5 bases and 1 base respectively, with 8 bases between them. This chain's CDR3 is CASSRGSQETQYF. CDR3 coding DNA: TGTGCCAGCAGTCGAGGGAGCCAAGAGACCCAGTACTTC.

This clone was observed once. V gene TRBV10-3 combines with J gene TRBJ2-7; 13 bases align to TRBD2. Germline trimming cut 8 bases from V and 2 bases from J; bases unmatched to any gene: 9. This CDR3 region has 16 residues. Germline-derived CDR1 and CDR2 are ENHRY and SYGVKD. The CDR3 spells CAISTSGRTPAYEQYF. The CDR3 DNA sequence: TGTGCCATCTCGACTAGCGGGAGGACCCCCGCCTACGAGCAGTACTTC.

The CDR3 loop is CASSPGQGGGNQPQHF. CDR3 nucleotide sequence: TGCGCCAGCAGCCCTGGACAGGGAGGGGGCAATCAGCCCCAGCATTTT. This chain joins TRBV4-1 and TRBJ1-5, with 8 positions matching TRBD1. V shed 4 bases, J shed 2 bases, and the junction held 7 bases outside the gene matches. CDR3 length equals 16 residues. Germline CDR1 MGHRA, CDR2 YSYEKL.

As concerns this clone: This specimen includes other DNA sequences encoding the same CDR3. The chain combines TRBV4-2 with TRBJ1-1; 7 bases match TRBD1. Losses at the gene ends were 1 base for V and 1 base for J; bases not matched to a gene: 3. The CDR3 length is 15 residues. CDR1 LGHNA and CDR2 YNFKEQ come from the germline V gene. CDR3 in amino acids: CASSQGQGGNTEAFF. The CDR3 DNA reads as TGTGCCAGCAGCCAAGGACAGGGTGGGAACACTGAAGCTTTCTTT.

The chain links TRBV6-5 to TRBJ2-7; 7 bases map to TRBD1. The V gene's germline CDR1 is MNHEY and CDR2 SVGAGI. This CDR3 comprises 14 residues. Trimming removed 6 bases from V and 3 bases from J; junction bases left unmatched: 8. CDR3 region: CASSLHRGIYEQYF. The CDR3 DNA sequence: TGTGCCAGCAGCTTACACAGGGGAATCTACGAGCAGTACTTC.

The chain couples TRBV28 to TRBJ1-5, with 7 nucleotides matching TRBD1. Unmatched junction bases numbered 9, after V lost 6 bases and J lost 4 bases. CDR1 and CDR2 (germline): MDHEN, SYDVKM. The CDR3 runs 15 residues. CDR3 residues: CASRGQGGLNQPQHF. CDR3 nucleotide sequence: TGTGCCAGCAGAGGGCAGGGGGGCCTAAATCAGCCCCAGCATTTT.

The gene calls are TRBV7-8 and TRBJ2-3; D is perhaps TRBD1 (6 bases). The CDR3 spans 14 residues. V lost 3 bases and J 6 bases, leaving 13 bases between the germline ends. Germline CDR1 SGHVS, CDR2 FQNEAQ. The CDR3 loop reads CASSFLQGSDTQYF. In DNA form, the CDR3 reads TGTGCCAGCAGCTTCCTACAGGGTTCCGATACGCAGTATTTT.

The gene calls are TRBV10-3 and TRBJ2-1; 7 bases fit TRBD2. Germline loops: CDR1 ENHRY, CDR2 SYGVKD. The length of the CDR3 is 19 residues. Germline trimming cut 6 bases from V and 3 bases from J; bases unmatched to any gene: 20. The CDR3 DNA reads TGTGCCATCAGAGGGGTAAGCGCGGCGGGAGTGGGGTTCTACAATGAGCAGTTCTTC. Protein product: CAIRGVSAAGVGFYNEQFF.